A selection of T cell receptor beta chains follows, all from one sample in a study of Graves' ophthalmopathy and Graves' hyperthyroidism. TCRdb ran MiXCR on the multiplex PCR reads and lists one entry per CDR3 protein. The sample lists hundreds of thousands of distinct CDR3 sequences; 35% to 50% were seen once. Sequencing was carried out using peripheral blood. All receptors derive from an adult man with Graves' ophthalmopathy. Each CDR3 is given with its conserved first and last residue. A D gene is named only where the DNA matches it firmly. Not all rows give a size; the values are once, few, many and, for expanded clones, a class.

D gene: .; clone size: .; J gene: TRBJ1-5; V gene: TRBV27; CDR3 DNA: TGTGCCAGCAGTTTTCGCGGGGGAAGAGCGCCCCAGCATTTT; CDR3 protein: CASSFRGGRAPQHF
D gene: .; clone size: .; J gene: TRBJ1-1; V gene: TRBV4-2; CDR3 DNA: TGTGCCAGCAGCCAATTTCCTATCTCGCGCACTGAAGCTTTCTTT; CDR3 protein: CASSQFPISRTEAFF
D gene: .; clone size: many; J gene: TRBJ1-2; V gene: TRBV11-2; CDR3 DNA: TGTGCCAGCAGCCGTAGGGACACCAAGGACTATGGCTACACCTTC; CDR3 protein: CASSRRDTKDYGYTF
D gene: TRBD2; clone size: .; J gene: TRBJ2-2; V gene: TRBV9; CDR3 DNA: TGTGCCAGCAGCTCACCCGGGGGACTAGCGGGGACCGGGGAGCTGTTTTTT; CDR3 protein: CASSSPGGLAGTGELFF
D gene: .; clone size: many; J gene: TRBJ1-1; V gene: TRBV29-1; CDR3 DNA: TGCAGCGTTGGCCGAGGGGATTTGAACACTGAAGCTTTCTTT; CDR3 protein: CSVGRGDLNTEAFF
D gene: .; clone size: many; J gene: TRBJ1-1; V gene: TRBV10-3; CDR3 DNA: TGTGCCTTTCCGTCCGGGCCTCTGAACACTGAAGCTTTCTTT; CDR3 protein: CAFPSGPLNTEAFF
D gene: .; clone size: .; J gene: TRBJ1-1; V gene: TRBV10-3; CDR3 DNA: TGTGCCAGCAGTGAAGTGCGACAGCTGAACACTGAAGCTTTCTTT; CDR3 protein: CASSEVRQLNTEAFF
D gene: .; clone size: once; J gene: TRBJ2-2; V gene: TRBV12-3/TRBV12-4; CDR3 DNA: TGTGCCAGCAGTCCGGGACTCCGGGGGGACACCGGGGGGCTGTTTTTT; CDR3 protein: CASSPGLRGDTGGLFF
D gene: .; clone size: .; J gene: TRBJ1-4; V gene: TRBV11-3; CDR3 DNA: TGTGCCAGCAGGCCTCGATCATGGGGTGAAAAACTGTTTTTT; CDR3 protein: CASRPRSWGEKLFF
D gene: TRBD1; clone size: .; J gene: TRBJ2-3; V gene: TRBV9; CDR3 DNA: TGTGCCAGCAGCGCCTCGGGACAGGGTTGGTTGGATACGCAGTATTTT; CDR3 protein: CASSASGQGWLDTQYF
D gene: TRBD1; clone size: .; J gene: TRBJ1-6; V gene: TRBV4-3; CDR3 DNA: TGCGCCAGCAGCCAAATCAGGACAGGGGGAGATTCACCCCTCCACTTT; CDR3 protein: CASSQIRTGGDSPLHF
D gene: .; clone size: few; J gene: TRBJ1-3; V gene: TRBV2; CDR3 DNA: TGTGCCAGCAGTGAGGAAGAAGAGGGTGCAAACACCATATATTTT; CDR3 protein: CASSEEEEGANTIYF
D gene: TRBD2; clone size: .; J gene: TRBJ2-7; V gene: TRBV12-3/TRBV12-4; CDR3 DNA: TGTGCCAGCAGTAGGGGACTAGGGGGGCTCTACGAGCAGTACTTC; CDR3 protein: CASSRGLGGLYEQYF
D gene: TRBD1; clone size: .; J gene: TRBJ1-4; V gene: TRBV29-1; CDR3 DNA: TGCAGCGCCACAGGGGGCGAAAAACTGTTTTTT; CDR3 protein: CSATGGEKLFF
D gene: TRBD2; clone size: .; J gene: TRBJ2-5; V gene: TRBV5-1; CDR3 DNA: TGCGCCAGCAGCTTTTCGGGACTAGCGGGGAAAGAGACCCAGTACTTC; CDR3 protein: CASSFSGLAGKETQYF
D gene: .; clone size: .; J gene: TRBJ1-6; V gene: TRBV10-3; CDR3 DNA: TGTGCCATCAGTGAGTCGATGTGGTCTGCATCACCCCTCCACTTT; CDR3 protein: CAISESMWSASPLHF
D gene: .; clone size: .; J gene: TRBJ2-2; V gene: TRBV30; CDR3 DNA: TGTGCCTGGTCCATCCTAGGGGAGGCCGGGGAGCTGTTTTTT; CDR3 protein: CAWSILGEAGELFF
D gene: .; clone size: few; J gene: TRBJ2-7; V gene: TRBV20-1; CDR3 DNA: TGCAGTGCTAGAGATTGGGGGGCTAGCGGACACTACGAGCAGTACTTC; CDR3 protein: CSARDWGASGHYEQYF
D gene: .; clone size: .; J gene: TRBJ2-6; V gene: TRBV6-5; CDR3 DNA: TGTGCCAGCAGTTATGGGAGTTCGGCTTTC; CDR3 protein: CASSYGSSAF
D gene: TRBD1; clone size: few; J gene: TRBJ1-2; V gene: TRBV18; CDR3 DNA: TGTGCCAGCTCACCAGGACAGGAAAGCTATGGCTACACCTTC; CDR3 protein: CASSPGQESYGYTF
D gene: .; clone size: .; J gene: TRBJ1-5; V gene: TRBV20-1; CDR3 DNA: TGCAGTGCTAGTTCGGCCCAGGTTGGCAATCAGCCACAGCATTTT; CDR3 protein: CSASSAQVGNQPQHF
D gene: TRBD1; clone size: many; J gene: TRBJ1-4; V gene: TRBV7-2; CDR3 DNA: TGTGCCAGCAGCTGGGTCGGGACAGGCGATGAAAAACTGTTTTTT; CDR3 protein: CASSWVGTGDEKLFF